A selection of T cell receptor beta chains follows, all from one sample in a study of T and B cells in COVID-19 patients. MiXCR, applied by TCRdb to the multiplex PCR reads, yields one record per CDR3 protein. The repertoire holds about 14,000 distinct CDR3 sequences, with 25% to 35% as singletons. Sample: blood. Receptors originate from a human donor who had recovered from COVID-19. CDR3s include the opening cysteine and the closing phenylalanine or tryptophan. The D gene is left open where the match is weak. Clone sizes are given selectively: once, few, many, or a class where the clone is expanded.

j_gene,v_gene,d_gene,len,abundance,CDR3nt,CDR3aa
TRBJ2-7,TRBV6-2/TRBV6-3,.,14,medium-sized,TGTGCCAGCAGTTACCGAGGACAGAGCTACGAGCAGTACTTC,CASSYRGQSYEQYF
TRBJ2-3,TRBV7-2,TRBD2,15,few,TGTGCCAGCAGCTCCCTAGCGGGGGGGCTGGGGGCGCAGTATTTT,CASSSLAGGLGAQYF
TRBJ2-2,TRBV6-6,TRBD1,15,many,TGTGCCAGCAGTTACCCCGGACAGGACACCGGGGAGCTGTTTTTT,CASSYPGQDTGELFF
TRBJ1-2,TRBV11-1,.,12,.,TGTGCCAGCAGCTTGGGGATGGATGGCTACACCTTC,CASSLGMDGYTF
TRBJ1-1,TRBV27,.,14,.,TGTGCCAGCAGTTTGATAAGCTCTAACACTGAAGCTTTCTTT,CASSLISSNTEAFF
TRBJ2-3,TRBV19,.,15,.,TGTGCCAGCAGTTCCCTTCAGCCCAGCACAGATACGCAGTATTTT,CASSSLQPSTDTQYF
TRBJ2-3,TRBV6-5,.,15,many,TGTGCCAGCAGTTACCGTGGGCCGACCACAGATACGCAGTATTTT,CASSYRGPTTDTQYF
TRBJ2-6,TRBV30,.,13,medium-sized,TGTGCCCGCAGGGCCTCTGGGGCCAACGTCCTGACTTTC,CARRASGANVLTF
TRBJ2-5,TRBV29-1,.,14,medium-sized,TGCAGCGTTGAAGGACCTACAAGGTGGGAGACCCAGTACTTC,CSVEGPTRWETQYF
TRBJ1-6,TRBV6-5,.,13,few,TGTGCCAGCAGATCGACGCAAAATTCACCCCTCCACTTT,CASRSTQNSPLHF
TRBJ1-5,TRBV12-3/TRBV12-4,TRBD1,17,.,TGTGCCAGCAGCCCCGCTGGGGGACAGGGGGCTTGGCAGCCCCAGCATTTT,CASSPAGGQGAWQPQHF
TRBJ2-2,TRBV20-1,.,13,.,TGCGGTAGCCTTCCCGCGAACACCGGGGAGCTGTTTTTT,CGSLPANTGELFF
TRBJ2-7,TRBV6-2/TRBV6-3,TRBD2,15,few,TGTGCCAGCAGATTCGGACTAGCGGGGAGTATCGAGCAGTACTTC,CASRFGLAGSIEQYF
TRBJ2-1,TRBV7-9,.,13,.,TGTGCCAGCAGCTTAGGAGGGGGCAATGAGCAGTTCTTC,CASSLGGGNEQFF
TRBJ2-1,TRBV27,TRBD2,15,medium-sized,TGTGCCAGCAGTTTAGGAGCGGGAGGGGTCAATGAGCAGTTCTTC,CASSLGAGGVNEQFF
TRBJ1-4,TRBV12-3/TRBV12-4,.,16,.,TGTGCCAGCGCCCCCGGCATACTCGAAGCTAATGAAAAACTGTTTTTT,CASAPGILEANEKLFF